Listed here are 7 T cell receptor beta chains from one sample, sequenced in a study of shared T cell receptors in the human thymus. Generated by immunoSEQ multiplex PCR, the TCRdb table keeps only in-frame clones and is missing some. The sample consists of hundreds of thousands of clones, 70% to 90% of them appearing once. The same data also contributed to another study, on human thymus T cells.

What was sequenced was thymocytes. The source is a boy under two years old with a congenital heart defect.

Here the CDR3 DNA reads TGTGCCAGCAGTTCCTCCCGGACAGGGGACTATGGCTACACCTTC. The encoded protein is CASSSSRTGDYGYTF. This chain uses TRBV27 with TRBJ1-2; 9 positions agree with TRBD1. The V and J ends lost 4 bases and 3 bases, in that order; junction bases with no gene match: 6. The CDR3 totals 15 residues. Germline values: CDR1 MNHEY, CDR2 SMNVEV (reference sequence).

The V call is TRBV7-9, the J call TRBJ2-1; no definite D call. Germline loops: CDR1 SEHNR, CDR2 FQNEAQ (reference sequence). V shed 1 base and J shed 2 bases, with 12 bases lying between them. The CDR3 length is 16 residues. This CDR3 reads CASSLDPALPYNEQFF. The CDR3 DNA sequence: TGTGCCAGCAGCTTAGACCCTGCACTTCCCTACAATGAGCAGTTCTTC.

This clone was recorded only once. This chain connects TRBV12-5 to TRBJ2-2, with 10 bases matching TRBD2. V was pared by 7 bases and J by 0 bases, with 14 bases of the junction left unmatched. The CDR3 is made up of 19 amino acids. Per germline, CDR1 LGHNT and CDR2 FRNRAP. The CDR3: CASARRSGRAPPNTGELFF. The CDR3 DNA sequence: TGTGCTAGTGCAAGGCGAAGCGGGAGGGCGCCCCCGAACACCGGGGAGCTGTTTTTT.

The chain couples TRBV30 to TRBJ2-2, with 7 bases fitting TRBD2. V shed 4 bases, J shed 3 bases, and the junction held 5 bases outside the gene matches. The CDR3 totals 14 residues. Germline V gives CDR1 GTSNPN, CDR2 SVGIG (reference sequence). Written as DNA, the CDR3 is TGTGCCTGGATGGAGGGAGGGCACACCGGGGAGCTGTTTTTT. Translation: CAWMEGGHTGELFF.

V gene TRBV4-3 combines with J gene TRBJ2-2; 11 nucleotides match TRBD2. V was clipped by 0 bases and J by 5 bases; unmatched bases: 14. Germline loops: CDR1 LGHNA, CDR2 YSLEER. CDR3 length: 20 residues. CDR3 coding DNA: TGCGCCAGCAGCCAAGAGATAGCTTCAACTAGCGGGAGTTTGACCGGGGAGCTGTTTTTT. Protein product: CASSQEIASTSGSLTGELFF.

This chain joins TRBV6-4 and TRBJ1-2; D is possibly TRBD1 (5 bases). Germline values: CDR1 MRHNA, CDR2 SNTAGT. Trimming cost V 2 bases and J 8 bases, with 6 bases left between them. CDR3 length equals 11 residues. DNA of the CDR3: TGTGCCAGCAGTGACAGGGGCGGCTACACCTTC. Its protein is CASSDRGGYTF.

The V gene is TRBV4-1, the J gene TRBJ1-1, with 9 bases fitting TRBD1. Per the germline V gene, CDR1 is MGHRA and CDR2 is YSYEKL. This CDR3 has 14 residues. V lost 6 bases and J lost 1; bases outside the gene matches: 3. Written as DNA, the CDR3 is TGCGCCAGCAGGACGGGACAGGGGAACACTGAAGCTTTCTTT. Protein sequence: CASRTGQGNTEAFF.